Each of the 6 T cell receptor beta chains below was sequenced from the same sample in a study of blood T cells in healthy people across ages. A second PCR, run for roughly 7 to 12 cycles, used a sample-barcoded 5' primer plus a J-beta primer mix. TCRdb itself ran the 5' RACE reads through MiXCR, one entry per CDR3 protein. The sample lists 910,000 or so distinct CDR3 sequences, roughly 51% seen once, with around 21% in the top ten. The sequencing input was blood. These receptors were collected from a woman aged 60-75 years in good health.

This clonotype was seen more than once but under ten times. The chain has TRBV15 and TRBJ2-7; weak D call: TRBD2 (5 bases). CDR1 is LNHNV and CDR2 is YYDKDF in the germline V gene (reference sequence). This CDR3 is built from 16 residues. With 1 base removed from V and 4 bases from J, the gap between germline ends came to 17 bases. The CDR3 DNA follows: TGTGCCACCAGCAGAGCGCCGGGAAAGATAGGTTACGAGCAGTACTTC. This sequence encodes CATSRAPGKIGYEQYF.

V is TRBV25-1 and J is TRBJ2-1; possibly TRBD2 for D (5 bases). CDR1 and CDR2 (germline): MGHDK, SYGVNS. The germline V and J ends were trimmed by 8 bases and 6 bases, with 20 bases remaining between them. The CDR3 contains 15 residues. The CDR3 DNA reads as TGTGCCAGCGGCCTCGGGCTAGCTGCCTCCAATGAGCAGTTCTTC. Residues: CASGLGLAASNEQFF.

Notes on this clonotype: A clone one base away is much larger, so this may be a read error. The chain has TRBV20-1 and TRBJ2-5, with 7 bases matching TRBD1. The CDR3 sequence is 13 residues long. Germline V gene data show CDR1 as DFQATT and CDR2 as SNEGSKA (reference sequence). The ends lost 8 bases at V and 11 bases at J; junction bases unmatched: 17. The CDR3 nucleotides read TGCAGTTCAAAGGGGGCGAGTTGGTATGAGCAGTACTTC. Translation: CSSKGASWYEQYF.

V usage is TRBV2 and J usage is TRBJ2-7, with TRBD2 as a possible D gene (7 bases). With 6 bases removed from V and 3 bases from J, the gap between germline ends came to 18 bases. Germline V gene lookup returns CDR1 SNHLY and CDR2 FYNNEI. The CDR3 covers 15 residues. The CDR3 loop is CASSGGTKVSYEQYF. The CDR3 DNA reads TGTGCCAGCAGCGGGGGGACAAAAGTCAGCTACGAGCAGTACTTC.

V is TRBV4-1 and J is TRBJ2-5, with 9 bases matching TRBD1. V lost 9 bases, J lost 7 bases, and 18 bases stayed unmatched. This CDR3 contains 16 residues. Germline CDR1 MGHRA, CDR2 YSYEKL. CDR3 amino acids: CARSTGGKRYLLTQYF. The CDR3 DNA is TGCGCCAGGTCGACAGGGGGAAAACGGTACCTGTTGACCCAGTACTTC.

V is TRBV6-2 or TRBV6-3 and J is TRBJ2-7; D is undetermined. V was cut by 6 bases and J by 1 base, with 10 bases left in between. Germline loops: CDR1 MNHEY, CDR2 SVGEGT. The length of the CDR3 is 13 residues. CDR3: CASRSPLSYEQYF. The CDR3 DNA follows: TGTGCCAGCAGGAGCCCCCTTTCCTACGAGCAGTACTTC.